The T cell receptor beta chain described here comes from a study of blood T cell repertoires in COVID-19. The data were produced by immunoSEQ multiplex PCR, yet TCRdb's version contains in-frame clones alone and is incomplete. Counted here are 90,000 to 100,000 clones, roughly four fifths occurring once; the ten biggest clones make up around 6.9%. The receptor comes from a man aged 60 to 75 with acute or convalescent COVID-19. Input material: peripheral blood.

The CDR3 DNA reads TGTGCCAGCAGCTTCGTAATAGGGGACAGTAATTCACCCCTCCACTTT. This translates into CASSFVIGDSNSPLHF. This rearrangement joins TRBV5-6 to TRBJ1-6, with TRBD1 matching over 7 bases. Per the germline V gene, CDR1 is SGHDT and CDR2 is YYEEEE. The CDR3 spans 16 residues. The J segment lost 6 bases and the V segment lost 2 bases, leaving 8 bases of the junction unmatched.